This TCR beta chain originates from a study of blood T cells in healthy people across ages. In regard to this clonotype: Its cognate antigen is unknown. A clone one base away is much larger, so this may be a read error.

Together with a sample-barcoded 5' primer, a J-beta primer mix was included in a second PCR lasting about 7 to 11 cycles. TCRdb reprocessed the 5' RACE reads via MiXCR and lists one record per CDR3 protein. The sample holds roughly 640,000 distinct CDR3 sequences, roughly 31% seen once. Total RNA was extracted at no less than 5.5 micrograms per sample. Broader study findings: With unsorted PBMCs, a conclusive comparison of naive versus antigen-experienced cells was not possible.

Germline lookup yields CDR1 MDHEN and CDR2 SYDVKM. V shed 6 bases, J shed 4 bases, and the junction held 9 bases outside the gene matches. This CDR3 has 15 amino acids. The source of this sequence is a woman over 75 in good health. The specimen was blood. The chain employs TRBV28 and TRBJ2-7, with 10 bases identical to TRBD1. The CDR3 loop reads CASSSDRGRGYEQYF. The DNA of the CDR3 is TGTGCCAGCAGCAGCGACAGGGGGCGGGGTTACGAGCAGTACTTC.